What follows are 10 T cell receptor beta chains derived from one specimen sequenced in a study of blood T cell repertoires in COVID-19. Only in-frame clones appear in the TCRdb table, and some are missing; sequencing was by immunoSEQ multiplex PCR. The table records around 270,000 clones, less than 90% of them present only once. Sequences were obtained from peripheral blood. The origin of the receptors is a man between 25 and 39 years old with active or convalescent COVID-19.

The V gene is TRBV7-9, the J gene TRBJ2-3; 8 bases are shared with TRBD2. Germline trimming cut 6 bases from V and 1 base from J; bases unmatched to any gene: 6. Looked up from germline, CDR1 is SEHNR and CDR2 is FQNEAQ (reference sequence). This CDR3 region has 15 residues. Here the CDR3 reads CASSRRGGGTDTQYF. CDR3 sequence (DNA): TGTGCCAGCAGTAGACGGGGGGGCGGCACAGATACGCAGTATTTT.

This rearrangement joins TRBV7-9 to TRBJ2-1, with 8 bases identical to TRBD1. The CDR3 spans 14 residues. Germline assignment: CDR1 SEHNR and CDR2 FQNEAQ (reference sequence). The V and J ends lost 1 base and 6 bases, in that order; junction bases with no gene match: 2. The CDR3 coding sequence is TGTGCCAGCAGCTTAGGGACAGGGTTCAATGAGCAGTTCTTC. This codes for CASSLGTGFNEQFF. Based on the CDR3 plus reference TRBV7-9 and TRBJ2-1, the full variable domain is DTGVSQNPRHKITKRGQNVTFRCDPISEHNRLYWYRQTLGQGPEFLTYFQNEAQLEKSRLLSDRFSAERPKGSFSTLEIQRTEQGDSAMYLCASSLGTGFNEQFFGPGTRLTVL.

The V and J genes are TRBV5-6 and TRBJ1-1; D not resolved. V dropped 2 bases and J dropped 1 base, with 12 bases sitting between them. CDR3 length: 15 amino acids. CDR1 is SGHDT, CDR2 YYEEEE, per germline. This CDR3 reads CASSFRYSQNTEAFF. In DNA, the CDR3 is TGTGCCAGCAGCTTTAGGTACAGCCAGAACACTGAAGCTTTCTTT.

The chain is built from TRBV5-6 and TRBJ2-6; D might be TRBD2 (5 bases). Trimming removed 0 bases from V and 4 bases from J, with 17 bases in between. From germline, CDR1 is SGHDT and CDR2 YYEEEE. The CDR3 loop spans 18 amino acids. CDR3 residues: CASSLADWAFVGANVLTF. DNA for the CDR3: TGTGCCAGCAGCTTGGCGGACTGGGCTTTTGTCGGGGCCAACGTCCTGACTTTC.

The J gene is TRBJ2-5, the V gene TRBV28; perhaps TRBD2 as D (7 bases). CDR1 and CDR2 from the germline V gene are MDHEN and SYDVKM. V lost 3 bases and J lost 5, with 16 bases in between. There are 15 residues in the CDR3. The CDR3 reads CASSFRGGGAETQYF. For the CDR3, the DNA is TGTGCCAGCAGTTTCAGAGGGGGGGGCGCGGAGACCCAGTACTTC. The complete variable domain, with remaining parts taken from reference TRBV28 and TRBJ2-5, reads DVKVTQSSRYLVKRTGEKVFLECVQDMDHENMFWYRQDPGLGLRLIYFSYDVKMKEKGDIPEGYSVSREKKERFSLILESASTNQTSMYLCASSFRGGGAETQYFGPGTRLLVL.

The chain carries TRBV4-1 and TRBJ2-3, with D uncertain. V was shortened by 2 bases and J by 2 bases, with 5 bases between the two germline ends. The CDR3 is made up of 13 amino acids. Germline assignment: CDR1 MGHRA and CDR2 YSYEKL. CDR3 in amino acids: CASSQLYTDTQYF. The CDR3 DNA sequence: TGCGCCAGCAGCCAATTATACACAGATACGCAGTATTTT.

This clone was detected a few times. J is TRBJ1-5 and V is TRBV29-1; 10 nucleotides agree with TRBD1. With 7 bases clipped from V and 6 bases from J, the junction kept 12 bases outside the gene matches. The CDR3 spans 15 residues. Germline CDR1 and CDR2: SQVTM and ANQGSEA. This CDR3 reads CSALETGGAGQPQHF. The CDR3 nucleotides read TGCAGCGCCCTCGAGACAGGGGGCGCAGGTCAGCCCCAGCATTTT. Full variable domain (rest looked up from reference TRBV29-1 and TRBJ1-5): SAVISQKPSRDICQRGTSLTIQCQVDSQVTMMFWYRQQPGQSLTLIATANQGSEATYESGFVIDKFPISRPNLTFSTLTVSNMSPEDSSIYLCSALETGGAGQPQHFGDGTRLSIL.

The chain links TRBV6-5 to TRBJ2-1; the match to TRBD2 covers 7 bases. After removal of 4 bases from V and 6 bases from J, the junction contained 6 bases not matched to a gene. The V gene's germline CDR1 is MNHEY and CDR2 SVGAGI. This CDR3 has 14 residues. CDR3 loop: CASSLGLPPNEQFF. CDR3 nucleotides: TGTGCCAGCAGTTTGGGACTACCCCCCAATGAGCAGTTCTTC.

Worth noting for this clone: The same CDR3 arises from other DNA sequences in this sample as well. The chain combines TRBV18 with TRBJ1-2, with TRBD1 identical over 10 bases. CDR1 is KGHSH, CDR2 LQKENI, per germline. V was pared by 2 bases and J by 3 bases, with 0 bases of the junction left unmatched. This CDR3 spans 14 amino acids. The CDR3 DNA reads TGTGCCAGCTCACCAGGGACAGGGGACTATGGCTACACCTTC. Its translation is CASSPGTGDYGYTF.

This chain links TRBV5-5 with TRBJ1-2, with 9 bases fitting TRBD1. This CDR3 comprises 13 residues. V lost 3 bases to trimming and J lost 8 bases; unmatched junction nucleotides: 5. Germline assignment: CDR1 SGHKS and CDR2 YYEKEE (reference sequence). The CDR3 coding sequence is TGTGCCAGCAGCTGGACAGGGGTAGGCGGCTACACCTTC. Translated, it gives CASSWTGVGGYTF.